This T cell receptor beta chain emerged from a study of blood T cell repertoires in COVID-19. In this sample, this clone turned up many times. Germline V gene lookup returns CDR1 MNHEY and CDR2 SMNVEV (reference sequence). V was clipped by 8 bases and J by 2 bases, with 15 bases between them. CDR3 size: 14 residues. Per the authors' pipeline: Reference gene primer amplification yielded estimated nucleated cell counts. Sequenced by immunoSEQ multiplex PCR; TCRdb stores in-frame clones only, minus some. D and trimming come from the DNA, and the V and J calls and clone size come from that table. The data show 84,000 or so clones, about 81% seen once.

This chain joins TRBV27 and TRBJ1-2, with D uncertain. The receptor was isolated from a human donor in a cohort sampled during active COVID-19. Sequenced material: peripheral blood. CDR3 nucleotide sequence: TGTGCCAGCTCCCCTACCCTATCGAACTATGGCTACACCTTC. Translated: CASSPTLSNYGYTF.